What follows are 27 T cell receptor beta chains derived from one specimen sequenced in a study of blood T cell repertoires in COVID-19. Assay used: immunoSEQ multiplex PCR; TCRdb lists only in-frame clones, some missing. The sample lists fewer than 250,000 clones; roughly 90% were seen once. The sample was peripheral blood. These receptors all stem from a man aged 55 to 70 who had recovered from COVID-19.

Here the CDR3 reads CASSLSSGRAGETQYF. CDR3 DNA sequence: TGTGCCAGCAGCTTAAGTAGCGGGAGGGCCGGTGAGACCCAGTACTTC. The genes are TRBV7-2 and TRBJ2-5, with 11 bases fitting TRBD2. There are 16 residues in the CDR3. V lost 2 bases to trimming and J lost 5 bases; unmatched junction nucleotides: 7. Germline values: CDR1 SGHTA, CDR2 FQGNSA. The variable domain in full, with the rest retrieved from reference TRBV7-2 and TRBJ2-5, is GAGVSQSPSNKVTEKGKDVELRCDPISGHTALYWYRQSLGQGLEFLIYFQGNSAPDKSGLPSDRFSAERTGGSVSTLTIQRTQQEDSAVYLCASSLSSGRAGETQYFGPGTRLLVL.

This chain uses TRBV27 with TRBJ2-7; 8 bases map to TRBD1. CDR3 length: 13 residues. CDR1 and CDR2 from the germline V gene are MNHEY and SMNVEV (reference sequence). After removal of 3 bases from V and 5 bases from J, the junction contained 3 bases not matched to a gene. The CDR3, as DNA: TGTGCCAGCAGTTTGGACAGGGATGACGAGCAGTACTTC. This gives the protein CASSLDRDDEQYF.

As regards this clone: Other DNA sequences in this specimen translate into the identical CDR3. This chain joins TRBV2 and TRBJ2-5; D gene ambiguous. From germline, CDR1 is SNHLY and CDR2 FYNNEI. The CDR3 consists of 11 residues. Trimming left V 4 bases short and J 5 bases short, with 5 bases between. CDR3 protein: CASSVRETQYF. The CDR3 DNA reads TGTGCCAGCAGTGTTCGGGAGACCCAGTACTTC.

This rearrangement joins TRBV19 to TRBJ2-7; D is possibly TRBD1 (6 bases). V was cut by 7 bases and J by 2 bases, with 12 bases left in between. This CDR3 is 13 amino acids long. Germline V gene lookup returns CDR1 LNHDA and CDR2 SQIVND (reference sequence). CDR3 nucleotide sequence: TGTGCCAGTAACCTAAGGGGGACCTACGAGCAGTACTTC. Encoded protein: CASNLRGTYEQYF.

The genes are TRBV27 and TRBJ1-4, with 7 bases that match TRBD1. Germline V gene data show CDR1 as MNHEY and CDR2 as SMNVEV (reference sequence). The ends lost 2 bases at V and 7 bases at J; junction bases unmatched: 7. This CDR3 comprises 15 residues. CDR3 in DNA: TGTGCCAGCAGTTTAGGGGCAGGGGGAAGTGAAAAACTGTTTTTT. As protein: CASSLGAGGSEKLFF.

The chain recombines TRBV5-6 with TRBJ1-2; 11 bases map to TRBD1. Germline V lookup: CDR1 SGHDT, CDR2 YYEEEE. The CDR3 runs to 15 residues. Trimming took 4 bases from V and 4 from J; bases not matched to a gene: 6. CDR3 region: CASSPGTGGSYGYTF. CDR3 in DNA: TGTGCCAGCAGCCCCGGGACAGGGGGTTCCTATGGCTACACCTTC.

This clone was picked up many times. Other nucleotide sequences in the sample specify the same CDR3. This chain joins TRBV11-1 and TRBJ1-1, with D possibly being TRBD1 (5 bases). This CDR3 is 14 amino acids long. V gave up 5 bases and J gave up 1 base, with 11 bases separating them. CDR1 and CDR2 (germline): SGHAT, FQDESV (reference sequence). CDR3 residues: CASSPGGRNTEAFF. The CDR3 coding sequence is TGTGCCAGCAGCCCCGGGGGTCGGAACACTGAAGCTTTCTTT.

This chain links TRBV28 with TRBJ2-5; D gene uncertain. CDR3 length equals 17 residues. The germline CDR1 and CDR2 sequences are MDHEN and SYDVKM. Trimming stripped 2 bases from V and 5 bases from J, with 21 bases between. The CDR3 bases are TGTGCCAGCAGTTTAGAGACTCTTCCTCCCCTTTCGGAGACCCAGTACTTC. Encoded protein: CASSLETLPPLSETQYF.

The rearrangement joins TRBV19 to TRBJ2-5; D possibly corresponds to TRBD1 (6 bases). The CDR3 length is 16 residues. Trimming removed 3 bases at V and 5 bases at J, with 19 bases between. The germline gives CDR1 LNHDA, CDR2 SQIVND (reference sequence). CDR3 loop: CASSIRHSARGETQYF. In nucleotides, the CDR3 is TGTGCCAGTAGTATTAGGCACTCTGCTAGGGGGGAGACCCAGTACTTC.

The J gene is TRBJ2-3, the V gene TRBV5-1; 7 bases agree with TRBD2. This CDR3 is 16 amino acids long. The V gene end was trimmed by 5 bases and the J gene end by 2 bases; junction bases not matched to a gene: 11. Germline V CDR1 and CDR2: SGHRS, YFSETQ. CDR3 nucleotide sequence: TGCGCCAGCAGGATCGCAAGCGGGGCCTTCACAGATACGCAGTATTTT. It encodes CASRIASGAFTDTQYF.

V gene TRBV7-9 combines with J gene TRBJ1-2; 10 nucleotides match TRBD1. The CDR3 sequence is 13 residues long. V lost 5 bases, J lost 6 bases, and 3 bases stayed unmatched. CDR1 is SEHNR, CDR2 FQNEAQ, per germline (reference sequence). The CDR3 DNA sequence: TGTGCCAGCAGCCGACAGGGGGCTCATGGCTACACCTTC. It is translated as CASSRQGAHGYTF.

The V and J genes are TRBV5-1 and TRBJ2-3, with 14 bases that match TRBD2. The CDR3 spans 17 residues. Germline-derived CDR1 and CDR2 are SGHRS and YFSETQ. V gave up 4 bases and J gave up 2 bases; unmatched junction bases: 6. The CDR3 sequence is CASSRGTSGGHTDTQYF. CDR3 nucleotide sequence: TGCGCCAGCAGCCGGGGGACTAGCGGGGGCCACACAGATACGCAGTATTTT.

This clone has only one observation. The rearrangement joins TRBV6-4 to TRBJ1-2, with 9 bases aligning to TRBD1. V lost 0 bases and J lost 5; bases outside the gene matches: 4. Germline V gene sequence: CDR1 MRHNA, CDR2 SNTAGT. The CDR3 runs 15 residues. For the CDR3, the DNA is TGTGCCAGCAGTGACTCAAGGGACAGGGAGTATGGCTACACCTTC. It yields the protein CASSDSRDREYGYTF.

CDR3 sequence (DNA): TGTGCCAGCCATAGCGGGAGTCGGACAGATACGCAGTATTTT. Amino acid sequence: CASHSGSRTDTQYF. The chain couples TRBV28 to TRBJ2-3; 9 positions match TRBD2. This CDR3 comprises 14 residues. Germline assignment: CDR1 MDHEN and CDR2 SYDVKM. J was trimmed by 3 bases and V by 8 bases; bases with no gene match: 6.

The V gene is TRBV5-8, the J gene TRBJ2-1; the D gene is possibly TRBD2 (6 bases). Deletions cut 5 bases from V and 4 bases from J, with 19 bases between. The CDR3 runs to 16 residues. From germline, CDR1 is SGHTS and CDR2 YDEGEE. The CDR3 DNA sequence: TGTGCCAGCAGGGGACTTGTGGCTAGCGAGTACAATGAGCAGTTCTTC. Amino acids: CASRGLVASEYNEQFF.

The rearrangement joins TRBV7-8 to TRBJ1-1; TRBD1 agrees at 7 bases. CDR1 SGHVS and CDR2 FQNEAQ come from the germline V gene. The CDR3 runs 13 residues. Losses at the gene ends were 6 bases for V and 4 bases for J; bases not matched to a gene: 5. CDR3 nucleotide sequence: TGTGCCAGCAGTTTTACAGGGGCCACTGAAGCTTTCTTT. Translating gives CASSFTGATEAFF.

The CDR3 nucleotides are TGTGCCAGCAGCCAAGAGACGACAGGGGGAACGGGCGAGCAGTACTTC. Translating gives CASSQETTGGTGEQYF. The chain links TRBV3-1 (or the pseudogene TRBV3-2) to TRBJ2-7, with 9 bases identical to TRBD1. CDR1 LGHDT and CDR2 YNNKEL come from the germline V gene (reference sequence). Losses at the gene ends were 0 bases for V and 6 bases for J; bases not matched to a gene: 9. CDR3 length equals 16 residues.

V is TRBV29-1 and J is TRBJ1-1; the match to TRBD1 covers 7 bases. CDR1 and CDR2 from the germline V gene are SQVTM and ANQGSEA. The CDR3 is 14 residues long. Trimming at V came to 5 bases and at J to 0 bases, leaving 6 bases not matched to a gene. CDR3 in amino acids: CSVLQTGLNTEAFF. CDR3 bases: TGCAGCGTTCTACAGACAGGGCTGAACACTGAAGCTTTCTTT.

For the CDR3, the DNA is TGTGCCCGAGGGACTCGGAGCACAGATACGCAGTATTTT. Translating it yields CARGTRSTDTQYF. The chain carries TRBV6-4 and TRBJ2-3; tentatively, D is TRBD2 (6 bases). The CDR3 is made up of 13 amino acids. Trimming cost V 11 bases and J 0 bases, with 12 bases left between them. Germline lookup yields CDR1 MRHNA and CDR2 SNTAGT.

The genes are TRBV19 and TRBJ1-6; no definite D call. Germline CDR1 and CDR2: LNHDA and SQIVND (reference sequence). Trimming pared 5 bases from V and 0 bases from J, leaving 5 bases between. This CDR3 has 14 residues. The CDR3 bases are TGTGCCAGTAGTGAGAGCTCCTATAATTCACCCCTCCACTTT. It yields the protein CASSESSYNSPLHF.

This chain uses TRBV27 with TRBJ2-1; 10 bases map to TRBD1. CDR1 and CDR2 (germline): MNHEY, SMNVEV (reference sequence). The CDR3 covers 16 residues. The J segment lost 8 bases and the V segment lost 5 bases, leaving 12 bases of the junction unmatched. CDR3 bases: TGTGCCAGCAGTGGACTGACAGGGGGCGCTCGATATGAGCAGTTCTTC. Amino acid sequence: CASSGLTGGARYEQFF.

The rearrangement joins TRBV18 to TRBJ1-5; possibly TRBD1 for D (6 bases). Germline CDR1 and CDR2: KGHSH and LQKENI. CDR3 length equals 15 residues. The germline V and J ends were trimmed by 2 bases and 2 bases, with 10 bases remaining between them. Here the CDR3 reads CASSPFKGGNQPQHF. CDR3 nucleotide sequence: TGTGCCAGCTCACCATTCAAGGGGGGCAATCAGCCCCAGCATTTT.

The chain uses TRBV30 and TRBJ1-6; tentatively, D is TRBD1 (6 bases). The germline gives CDR1 GTSNPN, CDR2 SVGIG (reference sequence). This CDR3 is built from 14 residues. V lost 4 bases, J lost 0 bases, and 7 bases lay in between. CDR3 sequence: CAWTGDSYNSPLHF. The CDR3 DNA follows: TGTGCCTGGACAGGGGACTCCTATAATTCACCCCTCCACTTT.

The rearrangement uses TRBV15 and TRBJ1-6; D call uncertain. Trimming pared 0 bases from V and 11 bases from J, leaving 8 bases between. The CDR3 is 13 residues long. The germline CDR1 and CDR2 sequences are LNHNV and YYDKDF (reference sequence). The chain's CDR3 is CATSRDDGAPLHF. CDR3 coding DNA: TGTGCCACCAGCAGAGATGACGGGGCACCCCTCCACTTT.

The genes are TRBV6-5 and TRBJ2-1, with TRBD1 matching 10 bases. This CDR3 spans 13 amino acids. Trimming took 5 bases from V and 10 from J; bases not matched to a gene: 5. Germline lookup yields CDR1 MNHEY and CDR2 SVGAGI. CDR3 sequence (DNA): TGTGCCAGCAGTATGGGACAGGGGAAGGAGCAGTTCTTC. Residues: CASSMGQGKEQFF.

The chain has TRBV6-6 and TRBJ2-1; 7 bases are a match to TRBD1. The CDR3 spans 16 residues. J lost 5 bases, V lost 4 bases, and 11 bases had no gene match. The germline CDR1 and CDR2 sequences are MNHNY and SVGAGI (reference sequence). The CDR3 sequence: CASSSSGTANDNEQFF. The CDR3 nucleotides read TGTGCCAGCAGTTCGTCCGGGACAGCGAACGACAATGAGCAGTTCTTC.

CDR3 region: CATSDAARTAPGTQYF. The CDR3 coding sequence is TGTGCCACCAGTGACGCGGCTCGGACAGCGCCGGGGACCCAGTACTTC. V and J are TRBV24-1 and TRBJ2-5; a possible D gene is TRBD1 (6 bases). V was clipped by 4 bases and J by 7 bases, with 21 bases between them. The CDR3 has 16 residues. Germline CDR1 KGHDR, CDR2 SFDVKD.